Following are 20 T cell receptor beta chains from one sample sequenced in a study of control samples from healthy donors and cancer patients. Sequencing used immunoSEQ multiplex PCR; TCRdb keeps in-frame clones, though not all of them. Among roughly 150,000 clones listed, around nine tenths were seen once. Sequenced: blood. These receptors were obtained from a man younger than 35 in good health.

V gene TRBV30 combines with J gene TRBJ1-2; D not resolved. Germline-derived CDR1 and CDR2 are GTSNPN and SVGIG (reference sequence). The CDR3 contains 11 residues. The V and J ends lost 3 bases and 5 bases respectively, with 7 bases between them. This CDR3 is CAWSRTYGYTF. The CDR3 bases are TGTGCCTGGAGCAGAACATATGGCTACACCTTC.

The rearrangement uses TRBV9 and TRBJ1-3; perhaps TRBD1 as D (6 bases). Trimming shortened V by 2 bases and J by 2 bases, and 14 bases separated the two germline ends. The CDR3 is made up of 16 amino acids. CDR1 is SGDLS, CDR2 YYNGEE, per germline. The CDR3 nucleotides are TGTGCCAGCAGCGTGGCTCCAGAGGGGGCTGGAAACACCATATATTTT. It specifies CASSVAPEGAGNTIYF.

The chain joins TRBV5-1 to TRBJ2-7, with a tentative D call TRBD2 (6 bases). Deletions cut 0 bases from V and 2 bases from J, with 9 bases between. The germline CDR1 and CDR2 sequences are SGHRS and YFSETQ. The CDR3 is 14 amino acids. The CDR3 loop is CASSLAGTPYEQYF. As DNA, the CDR3 is TGCGCCAGCAGCTTGGCCGGGACTCCCTACGAGCAGTACTTC.

A few counts support this clone. This sequence joins TRBV29-1 and TRBJ1-2; 7 bases fit TRBD1. Germline CDR1 and CDR2: SQVTM and ANQGSEA. This CDR3 has 13 amino acids. The V segment lost 2 bases and the J segment 8 bases; nucleotides outside the gene matches: 8. CDR3 sequence (DNA): TGCAGCGTTGAACGGGACAGAGCGCGCGGCTACACCTTC. Protein sequence: CSVERDRARGYTF.

The V gene is TRBV5-1, the J gene TRBJ2-7, with 10 bases fitting TRBD1. The CDR3 totals 14 residues. V shed 3 bases and J 2 bases; nucleotides not matched to a gene: 2. Germline loops: CDR1 SGHRS, CDR2 YFSETQ. CDR3 loop: CASSYGQGAYEQYF. The CDR3 nucleotides are TGCGCCAGCAGCTATGGACAGGGGGCCTACGAGCAGTACTTC.

This rearrangement joins TRBV19 to TRBJ2-6; 7 bases map to TRBD1. CDR1 is LNHDA and CDR2 is SQIVND in the germline V gene (reference sequence). V gave up 0 bases and J gave up 2 bases; unmatched junction bases: 7. The CDR3 has 18 residues. This CDR3 reads CASSIEDRVRTGANVLTF. The CDR3 coding sequence is TGTGCCAGTAGTATAGAAGACAGGGTCAGAACTGGGGCCAACGTCCTGACTTTC.

CDR3 bases: TGTGCCAGCAGCTTAAAAACAGGTAACCAAGAGACCCAGTACTTC. The encoded protein is CASSLKTGNQETQYF. This rearrangement joins TRBV7-9 to TRBJ2-5; TRBD1 might be the D (5 bases). CDR3 size: 15 residues. Trimming removed 2 bases from V and 0 bases from J, with 10 bases in between. Germline lookup yields CDR1 SEHNR and CDR2 FQNEAQ (reference sequence).

V and J are TRBV30 and TRBJ1-2; D is unresolved. CDR1 is GTSNPN, CDR2 SVGIG, per germline (reference sequence). The CDR3 extends over 13 amino acids. V lost 3 bases and J 1 base, leaving 9 bases between the germline ends. CDR3 sequence reads: CAWRVSGNYGYTF. CDR3 DNA: TGTGCCTGGAGAGTGTCGGGTAACTATGGCTACACCTTC.

The chain joins TRBV6-2 or TRBV6-3 to TRBJ1-1, with TRBD1 matching 7 bases. CDR1 is MNHEY and CDR2 is SVGEGT in the germline V gene. The CDR3 is 14 residues long. Trimming took 2 bases from V and 8 from J; bases not matched to a gene: 8. DNA for the CDR3: TGTGCCAGCAGTTACGGGGACAGCGAAACCGAAGCTTTCTTT. It codes for CASSYGDSETEAFF.

The chain combines TRBV6-2 or TRBV6-3 with TRBJ1-1; D may be TRBD1 (6 bases). Germline CDR1 is MNHEY and CDR2 is SVGEGT. The CDR3 consists of 17 residues. Trimming cost V 2 bases and J 0 bases, with 16 bases left between them. The CDR3 protein is CASSYRTEHTLNTEAFF. In DNA, the CDR3 is TGTGCCAGCAGTTACAGGACAGAGCATACTCTGAACACTGAAGCTTTCTTT.

The V call is TRBV5-1, the J call TRBJ1-1, with D possibly being TRBD1 (6 bases). The germline V gene encodes CDR1 SGHRS and CDR2 YFSETQ. V shed 5 bases and J shed 7 bases, with 15 bases lying between them. CDR3 length: 13 residues. The CDR3 DNA reads TGCGCCAGCAGAGAACAGGGAACGGGTGAAGCTTTCTTT. Protein: CASREQGTGEAFF.

The V call is TRBV5-1, the J call TRBJ2-3; no firm D call. Germline CDR1 and CDR2: SGHRS and YFSETQ. This CDR3 has 12 amino acids. V lost 4 bases, J lost 5 bases, and 8 bases lay in between. The CDR3 coding sequence is TGCGCCAGCAGCGTTAGTGAAGATACGCAGTATTTT. Its protein product is CASSVSEDTQYF.

This clone was seen a few times. The chain joins TRBV3-1 (or the pseudogene TRBV3-2) to TRBJ1-1, with D possibly matching TRBD1 (6 bases). With 4 bases removed from V and 1 base from J, the gap between germline ends came to 10 bases. The CDR3 extends over 14 amino acids. Germline CDR1 reads LGHDT; CDR2 reads YNNKEL (reference sequence). The CDR3 DNA is TGTGCCAGCAGCCGACAGGACACGAACACTGAAGCTTTCTTT. This gives the protein CASSRQDTNTEAFF.

The CDR3 nucleotides are TGTGCCAGTACATTAGGGGGGAGCTCCTACAATGAGCAGTTCTTC. It specifies CASTLGGSSYNEQFF. This chain joins TRBV7-9 and TRBJ2-1; D may be TRBD1 or TRBD2 (6 bases each). CDR1 and CDR2 from the germline V gene are SEHNR and FQNEAQ (reference sequence). The CDR3 contains 15 residues. V lost 9 bases, J lost 0 bases, and 15 bases lay in between. The full variable domain, in which reference TRBV7-9 and TRBJ2-1 provide the parts outside the CDR3, is DTGVSQNPRHKITKRGQNVTFRCDPISEHNRLYWYRQTLGQGPEFLTYFQNEAQLEKSRLLSDRFSAERPKGSFSTLEIQRTEQGDSAMYLCASTLGGSSYNEQFFGPGTRLTVL.

The chain uses TRBV21-1 and TRBJ1-2; the listed D gene, TRBD1, was not tested against the DNA. TRBV21-1 is tagged as a pseudogene. This CDR3 is built from 16 residues. CDR3 DNA: TGTGCCAGCATCCCGGGACAGAGAACACAGAACTATGGCTACACCTTC. Translated, it gives CASIPGQRTQNYGYTF.

The rearrangement links TRBV28 to TRBJ1-1, with D possibly being TRBD1 (5 bases). Germline V gene data show CDR1 as MDHEN and CDR2 as SYDVKM. Trimming cost V 10 bases and J 8 bases, with 23 bases left between them. This CDR3 contains 14 residues. CDR3 sequence: CATASEGPRREAFF. Here the CDR3 DNA reads TGTGCCACCGCCTCCGAGGGGCCCCGACGGGAAGCTTTCTTT.

CDR3 nucleotides: TGTGCCAGCCAGGGGGACAGCAATCAGCCCCAGCATTTT. This encodes CASQGDSNQPQHF. The chain couples TRBV6-6 to TRBJ1-5; TRBD1 matches at 7 bases. CDR1 is MNHNY, CDR2 SVGAGI, per germline (reference sequence). With V trimmed by 8 bases and J by 1 base, 2 bases remained unmatched. The CDR3 is made up of 13 amino acids.

The chain links TRBV2 to TRBJ1-4; TRBD1 is a possible D gene (5 bases). CDR1 SNHLY and CDR2 FYNNEI come from the germline V gene. Trimming removed 5 bases from V and 1 base from J, with 8 bases in between. The CDR3 runs to 14 residues. The DNA for the CDR3 is TGTGCCAGCAGTCCCAGGGTAACTAATGAAAAACTGTTTTTT. Its translation: CASSPRVTNEKLFF.

The chain carries TRBV28 and TRBJ1-5; tentatively, D is TRBD1 (6 bases). V was trimmed by 6 bases and J by 10 bases, leaving 19 bases between them. The CDR3 spans 14 residues. CDR1 is MDHEN and CDR2 is SYDVKM in the germline V gene. The DNA for the CDR3 is TGTGCCAGCAGGGCTAGGACAGCCGGGGGACCCCAGCATTTT. Its protein product is CASRARTAGGPQHF.

The chain recombines TRBV18 with TRBJ2-1; TRBD2 is a possible D gene (5 bases). CDR3 length equals 14 residues. In germline, CDR1 is KGHSH, CDR2 LQKENI. Deletions cut 6 bases from V and 3 bases from J, with 12 bases between. CDR3 loop: CASSPTGVYNEQFF. DNA of the CDR3: TGTGCCAGCTCCCCCACCGGGGTCTACAATGAGCAGTTCTTC.